These T cell receptor beta chains were read from a single sample in a study of T-cell reconstitution after alpha-beta-depleted transplantation in children. TCRdb called the PCR reads again in MiXCR, with one record for every CDR3 protein. The data contain hundreds of thousands of distinct CDR3 sequences, 23% of them seen just once; the ten biggest clones take up 12% to 15%. Sequences were derived from PBMCs, mostly from graft donor cells, sampled 360 days after TCRalphabeta/CD19-depleted stem cell transplant. Receptors were obtained from a boy under two years old who had a stem cell transplant for acute myeloid leukemia, so the T cells may come from the graft donor. Each CDR3 is given without its conserved first and last residue. Expanded clones get a size class; other rows say once, few or many, or leave the size out.

cdr3_aa j_call v_call clone_size
AISAGGTTTDTQY TRBJ2-3 TRBV10-3 .
SAYHGTSGANVLT TRBJ2-6 TRBV20-1 few
SAGRGDYSNQPQH TRBJ1-5 TRBV20-1 few
ASSYTDRANTEAF TRBJ1-1 TRBV6-5 .
ASSHQGFSYNEQF TRBJ2-1 TRBV27 .
ASRGQGVAPGANVLT TRBJ2-6 TRBV12-3/TRBV12-4 many
SARDGRPLDPGAQY TRBJ2-5 TRBV20-1 .
ATSRAGRVPQETQY TRBJ2-5 TRBV15 .
ASSYGVIGTDTQY TRBJ2-3 TRBV27 .
ARPPGTGSTDTQY TRBJ2-3 TRBV21-1 many
ATSRHSSGGEGETQY TRBJ2-5 TRBV15 few
ASSQLGLGMNNEQF TRBJ2-1 TRBV4-1 many
ASSVGSTGLNEQF TRBJ2-1 TRBV9 .
ASAPTRGASNQPQH TRBJ1-5 TRBV7-2 few
SVGGEGSPLH TRBJ1-6 TRBV29-1 few